The entry below gives a single T cell receptor beta chain sequence along with its context. These data are taken from a study of blood T cell repertoires in COVID-19. The CDR3 contains 14 residues. Trimming removed 4 bases at V and 5 bases at J, with 12 bases between. Germline-derived CDR1 and CDR2 are SGHDT and YYEEEE. Some clones are missing from TCRdb's copy, which holds only in-frame ones; the method was immunoSEQ multiplex PCR. This sample yields 150,000 to 200,000 clones, of which about four fifths are seen a single time; 10% to 15% belongs to the top ten. The chain links TRBV5-6 to TRBJ1-4; D possibly corresponds to TRBD1 (6 bases). The specimen sequenced was PBMCs or T cells enriched from blood (not recorded which). This clonotype was sampled from a man aged 40-50 years who had recovered from COVID-19. In nucleotides, the CDR3 is TGTGCCAGCAGCCCACAGGGCATCAATGAAAAACTGTTTTTT. Protein: CASSPQGINEKLFF.